The present T cell receptor beta chain was sequenced within a study of blood T cell repertoires in COVID-19 (dated by TCRdb to 2020 to 2022). Study-wide context: The collaborator samples originated in the United States, Italy and Spain and spanned the acute and convalescent phases of COVID-19. A de-identified subject ID, COVID-19 status, age in years and sex were almost always included in the sample metadata. HLA class I and class II types, where available, came from metadata supplied by the sample provider rather than from assay-based typing. The repertoires were made available in a free public database intended to serve as a resource for research on the immune response to SARS-CoV-2. Subjects who had been exposed to COVID-19, were actively infected with it, or had recovered from it provided the deeply sampled blood TCRbeta repertoires that made up the dataset. Samples came from the ongoing ImmuneRACE study (first 160 participants) plus 1,254 subjects from 6 global collaborators. The material from the prospective study consisted of cDNA or gDNA derived from T cells, B-cell-depleted T cells, or PBMCs.

Collaborating institutions collected whole blood in K2EDTA tubes following their own protocols. For TCRbeta analysis, collaborators shipped samples as frozen whole blood, isolated PBMCs, or DNA extracted from either of those sample types. TCRbeta CDR3 regions were amplified from genomic DNA by means of the immunoSEQ Assay, a bias-controlled multiplex PCR. The authors' analysis ran thus. The number of nucleated cells in each sample was estimated from the amplification of reference gene primers within the assay. Sequence reads were collapsed and filtered to measure the absolute abundance of every unique TCRbeta CDR3 rearrangement. For each sample, productive Simpson clonality was calculated as the square root of Simpson's diversity index over productive rearrangements. The table was pulled from immuneACCESS by TCRdb, which kept in-frame rearrangements only. Such tables lose some clones; where checked, under half of the loss comes from unresolved V genes, and the rest has no known cause. That table furnishes V, J and clone size, whereas the DNA furnished D and trimming. This sample holds about 210,000 clones; about 90% were observed only once. Clones ranked in the top ten supply approximately 1.2% of the sample.

Points the paper makes about the study in general: The amount of clinical and demographic metadata varied by source and participant and was provided uncurated.

Points on this clone: What this receptor recognizes is not known. No per-base quality is available; no much larger clone lies one base away.

The CDR3 covers 15 residues, taking in both the cysteine and the phenylalanine. The retained sequence is limited to the CDR3, 45 bases, with the frame set at the first base. CDR1 and CDR2 (MDHEN, SYDVKM) derive from the germline V gene. The V end gives up 11 bases and the J end 6 bases, leaving 13 bases in the junction not matched to a gene. Here the chain combines TRBV28 and TRBJ2-1; 10 central nucleotides agree with TRBD2. The TCR sequence derives from a man aged 25-40 years with acute or convalescent COVID-19. The source material was peripheral blood. DNA sequence: TGTGCCTGGTTGCCAGCGGGGGGGCTTGGCAATGAGCAGTTCTTC. It is translated as CAWLPAGGLGNEQFF.